A single sample is the source of the 24 T cell receptor beta chains below, sequenced in a study of tumor and adjacent non-tumor tissue in lung cancer. RNA was extracted from bulk tissue without any cell sorting. Distant lung tissue was collected more than 3 cm away from the tumor edge. A modified ARM-PCR protocol with three rounds of nested PCR amplified TCRbeta. TCRdb independently ran MiXCR on the multiplex PCR reads; one entry per CDR3 protein. The repertoire includes tens of thousands of distinct CDR3 sequences, 76% of them detected once, and under 40% sits in the top ten. Specimen: distant non-tumor lung tissue. The origin of the receptors is a man between 70 and 80 years old with non-small cell lung cancer.

As for this clonotype: The conserved phenylalanine or tryptophan is not found at the CDR3 terminus, so this likely reflects a read error. V is TRBV20-1 and J is TRBJ2-3; D is ambiguous. The CDR3 has 14 amino acids. Per the germline V gene, CDR1 is DFQATT and CDR2 is SNEGSKA (reference sequence). CDR3: CSAREQIITDTQYL. In DNA, the CDR3 is TGCAGTGCTAGAGAGCAAATCATCACAGATACACAGTATCTT.

About this clonotype: The junction departs from the called germline gene at one end, perhaps through a read error. The chain recombines TRBV6-1 with TRBJ2-6; D is unclear. Germline V gene sequence: CDR1 MNHNS, CDR2 SASEGT. The CDR3 covers 14 residues. The CDR3 bases are TGTGACAGCAGTACAAGGGCTGGGGCCAACGTCCTGACTTTC. It encodes CDSSTRAGANVLTF.

As regards this clonotype: At one of its ends the junction is not consistent with the germline gene, which may arise from a read error. The chain is built from TRBV6-2 or TRBV6-3 and TRBJ2-6; D may be TRBD1 or TRBD2 (5 bases each). Germline V gene data show CDR1 as MNHEY and CDR2 as SVGEGT. This CDR3 is built from 15 residues. The CDR3 loop reads CASRDEQSGANVLTF. In DNA, the CDR3 is TGTGCCTCCCGGGACGAACAGTCTGGGGCCAATGTCCTGACTTTC.

Turning to this clonotype: A junction boundary mismatches the germline segment, possibly from a read error. The chain employs TRBV5-1 and TRBJ1-2, with D uncertain. The CDR3 totals 14 residues. The V gene's germline CDR1 is SGHRS and CDR2 YFSETQ. CDR3 bases: TGCGCCAACAGCTTATCTCCAACTAACTATGGATACACCTTC. Residues: CANSLSPTNYGYTF.

On this clonotype itself: Because it lacks the conserved phenylalanine or tryptophan at the end, this CDR3 is likely a read error. This chain joins TRBV7-8 and TRBJ1-4, with D unresolved. The CDR3 runs 17 residues. In germline, CDR1 is SGHVS, CDR2 FQNEAQ. V was shortened by 3 bases and J by 0 bases, with 14 bases between the two germline ends. The CDR3 reads CASSLGWRTATNEKLFV. As DNA, the CDR3 is TGTGCCAGCAGCTTGGGTTGGCGAACTGCAACTAATGAAAAACTGTTTGTT.

About this clonotype: This may come from a read error, since a much larger clone is one base off. The genes are TRBV5-4 and TRBJ2-1, with 10 positions matching TRBD2. The CDR3 sequence is 15 residues long. Germline lookup yields CDR1 SGHNT and CDR2 YYREEE (reference sequence). The junction had 9 bases not matched to a gene; V was cut back by 4 bases and J by 8 bases. CDR3 region: CASSRLAGEGDEQFF. As DNA, the CDR3 is TGTGCCAGCAGCCGTCTAGCGGGGGAGGGCGATGAGCAGTTCTTC.

This clonotype turned up a few times. Compared with germline, one end of the junction differs, possibly owing to a read error. The chain couples TRBV11-2 to TRBJ2-1, with 7 bases identical to TRBD2. The CDR3 has 14 residues. Germline V lookup: CDR1 SGHAT, CDR2 FQNNGV. Written as DNA, the CDR3 is TGTGCCAGCAGCCCTAGCGGTTCCTATAATGAGCAGTTCTTC. Translation gives CASSPSGSYNEQFF.

As to this clonotype: Just one base apart from a much larger clone, this may be a read error. V gene TRBV5-4 combines with J gene TRBJ2-7, with 8 bases lining up with TRBD2. CDR1 and CDR2 (germline): SGHNT, YYREEE (reference sequence). The CDR3 length is 15 residues. The CDR3, as DNA: TGTGCCAGCAGCTCTTATTCGCGACTAGCGTACGAGCACTACTTC. This encodes CASSSYSRLAYEHYF.

Regarding this clonotype: The junction and the germline gene differ at one end; a read error may be behind it. The genes are TRBV12-3 or TRBV12-4 and TRBJ1-2, with D possibly being TRBD1 (6 bases). The CDR3 is 15 residues long. The chain's CDR3 is CASSPTGTPNYGYAF. CDR3 nucleotide sequence: TGTGCCAGCAGTCCGACCGGGACACCAAATTATGGCTACGCCTTC.

The V call is TRBV6-2 or TRBV6-3, the J call TRBJ2-7; TRBD1 matches at 9 bases. This CDR3 has 15 residues. The germline CDR1 and CDR2 sequences are MNHEY and SVGEGT. The CDR3 DNA is TGTGTTAGCAGCCAGACAGGGGGTAGCTCCTACGAGCAGTACTTC. Its protein is CVSSQTGGSSYEQYF.

As regards this clonotype: At one of its ends the junction is not consistent with the germline gene, which may arise from a read error. V and J are TRBV6-1 and TRBJ2-7; D is perhaps TRBD2 (6 bases). Per germline, CDR1 MNHNS and CDR2 SASEGT. The CDR3 runs 14 residues. This CDR3 reads CASSTTRGSYKQYF. The CDR3 DNA sequence: TGTGCCAGCAGTACGACTAGGGGCTCCTACAAGCAGTACTTC.

On this clonotype: The CDR3 end shows no conserved phenylalanine or tryptophan, and so a read error is likely. J is TRBJ2-5 and V is TRBV6-2 or TRBV6-3; unclear D gene. There are 12 residues in the CDR3. Trimming removed 4 bases at V and 8 bases at J, with 11 bases between. Germline assignment: CDR1 MNHEY and CDR2 SVGEGT. Here the CDR3 reads CASSSQLKTQYS. Here the CDR3 DNA reads TGTGCCAGCAGTTCCCAACTTAAAACCCAGTACTCC.

This clonotype was observed many times. The gene calls are TRBV5-5 and TRBJ2-7; D perhaps matches TRBD1 (6 bases). The V gene lost 4 bases and the J gene lost 2 bases, with 16 bases spanning the gap. Germline-derived CDR1 and CDR2 are SGHKS and YYEKEE (reference sequence). This CDR3 has 15 amino acids. CDR3 region: CASSLTRTVTYEQYF. CDR3 bases: TGTGCCAGCAGCCTAACCCGGACAGTTACCTACGAGCAGTACTTC.

The chain uses TRBV28 and TRBJ2-1; D is ambiguous. V was clipped by 8 bases and J by 5 bases, with 16 bases between them. From germline, CDR1 is MDHEN and CDR2 SYDVKM. The CDR3 is 14 amino acids. CDR3 protein: CASDSSGFDNEQFF. The CDR3 coding sequence is TGTGCCAGCGATAGTAGTGGCTTTGACAATGAGCAGTTCTTC.

This clonotype came up a few times. One end of the junction is discordant with germline, which a read error may explain. The chain recombines TRBV29-1 with TRBJ2-5, with D unclear. The CDR3 runs 13 residues. Germline V gene lookup returns CDR1 SQVTM and CDR2 ANQGSEA. Here the CDR3 reads CSVEPDMIETQYF. Here the CDR3 DNA reads TGCAGCGTTGAACCAGACATGATAGAGACCCAGTATTTC.

Of note for this clonotype: An end of the junction does not agree with germline; a read error may underlie this. V gene TRBV29-1 combines with J gene TRBJ2-1; D remains ambiguous. Germline values: CDR1 SQVTM, CDR2 ANQGSEA. This CDR3 contains 13 residues. CDR3 nucleotide sequence: TGCAGCGTTGAAGCGAGTAAGGGCAATGAGCAATTCTTC. Protein: CSVEASKGNEQFF.

This clonotype was seen just once. The junction differs from germline at one of its ends, possibly a read error. The rearrangement uses TRBV12-3 or TRBV12-4 and TRBJ1-5, with 12 bases fitting TRBD1. CDR3 length: 15 amino acids. The CDR3 sequence is CASIFGTGGNQPQHF. CDR3 bases: TGTGCCAGCATTTTCGGGACAGGGGGCAATCAGCCCCAGCACTTT.

This clonotype has only one observation. Given a much more abundant clone one base away, this may be a read error. This chain connects TRBV6-5 to TRBJ1-2; D may be TRBD1 (5 bases). The CDR3 is made up of 15 amino acids. The germline V gene encodes CDR1 MNHEY and CDR2 SVGAGI. The CDR3 here is CARSYFAGPNYGYTF. Written as DNA, the CDR3 is TGTGCCAGAAGTTACTTTGCAGGGCCTAACTATGGCTACACCTTC.

This clonotype was observed a single time. Compared with germline, one end of the junction differs, possibly owing to a read error. The chain links TRBV6-5 to TRBJ2-2; 10 bases match TRBD2. The CDR3 contains 14 residues. Germline V CDR1 and CDR2: MNHEY, SVGAGI. In DNA form, the CDR3 reads TGTGCCAGCATAGCCAGCGGGGGGGCCGAGGAGCTGTTATTT. It yields the protein CASIASGGAEELLF.

Regarding this clonotype: Mismatch with germline at one junction end may stem from a read error. The V call is TRBV12-3 or TRBV12-4, the J call TRBJ1-4; a possible D gene is TRBD1 (5 bases). The CDR3 is made up of 15 amino acids. The CDR3 here is CASSVQAGINEKLFF. In DNA form, the CDR3 reads TGTGCCAGCAGCGTACAGGCAGGGATTAATGAAAAATTGTTTTTT.

Details on this clonotype: A read error is possible here, since a much larger clone lies one base away. This chain links TRBV6-1 with TRBJ2-3; TRBD1 is a possible D gene (5 bases). V lost 2 bases and J 5 bases, leaving 8 bases between the germline ends. The CDR3 is 13 amino acids. Germline V gene lookup returns CDR1 MNHNS and CDR2 SASEGT. The CDR3 bases are TGTGCCAGCAGTGAACAGGGTATAGATACGCAGTATTTT. Encoded protein: CASSEQGIDTQYF.

This clonotype occurred a few times. One end of the junction does not line up with germline, which may come from a read error. The chain couples TRBV11-2 to TRBJ1-5; D possibly corresponds to TRBD1 (5 bases). The CDR3 runs 14 residues. Looked up from germline, CDR1 is SGHAT and CDR2 is FQNNGV. CDR3 loop: CANSLDGGWQPHHF. The CDR3 bases are TGTGCCAACAGCTTAGACGGGGGGTGGCAGCCCCACCATTTT.

The V gene is TRBV4-2, the J gene TRBJ2-5, with D uncertain. CDR1 LGHNA and CDR2 YNFKEQ come from the germline V gene. The V and J ends lost 2 bases and 5 bases respectively, with 12 bases between them. The length of the CDR3 is 14 residues. The CDR3 nucleotides read TGTGCCAGCAGCCAATATCGGGCACCTGAGACCCAGTACTTC. This sequence encodes CASSQYRAPETQYF.

On this clonotype: The junction departs from germline at one end; a sequencing error may be responsible. V is TRBV28 and J is TRBJ1-6; D remains ambiguous. Germline lookup yields CDR1 MDHEN and CDR2 SYDVKM. The CDR3 totals 13 residues. The CDR3 loop reads CTSRRVFNSPLHF. CDR3 nucleotides: TGTACCAGCAGAAGGGTCTTTAATTCACCTCTCCACTTT.